This T cell receptor (beta chain) was identified during a study of cytomegalovirus exposure and HLA in healthy donors. As for the study in general: Of 300 to 500 genotyped donors, around 76% clustered with self-reported Caucasian donors. Study conclusions and caveats: Later analysis suggested most CMV-associated TCR beta chains were HLA-restricted. Whilst most TCR sequences proved rare, a subset of public TCRs occurred across many donors. The classifier reportedly diagnosed cytomegalovirus status with high sensitivity and specificity.

PCR amplification relied on 60 Vbeta primers (plus 13 Jbeta primers). The repertoire was sequenced with immunoSEQ multiplex PCR; TCRdb's copy has only in-frame clones and lacks some. The repertoire has approximately 140,000 clones, roughly 76% of them found once; the top ten carry approximately 4%. As for this clone: Antigen unknown.

Germline V gives CDR1 SGHNT, CDR2 YYREEE (reference sequence). The CDR3 runs to 17 residues. V lost 3 bases, J lost 2 bases, and 7 bases stayed unmatched. The gene calls are TRBV5-4 and TRBJ2-3; 12 positions match TRBD2. This clonotype was obtained from a man aged 18 to 35 in good health and CMV-seronegative. The sequencing input was PBMCs. In DNA, the CDR3 is TGTGCCAGCAGCTCGAGGACTAGCGGGGACTTCACAGATACGCAGTATTTT. Translation gives CASSSRTSGDFTDTQYF.